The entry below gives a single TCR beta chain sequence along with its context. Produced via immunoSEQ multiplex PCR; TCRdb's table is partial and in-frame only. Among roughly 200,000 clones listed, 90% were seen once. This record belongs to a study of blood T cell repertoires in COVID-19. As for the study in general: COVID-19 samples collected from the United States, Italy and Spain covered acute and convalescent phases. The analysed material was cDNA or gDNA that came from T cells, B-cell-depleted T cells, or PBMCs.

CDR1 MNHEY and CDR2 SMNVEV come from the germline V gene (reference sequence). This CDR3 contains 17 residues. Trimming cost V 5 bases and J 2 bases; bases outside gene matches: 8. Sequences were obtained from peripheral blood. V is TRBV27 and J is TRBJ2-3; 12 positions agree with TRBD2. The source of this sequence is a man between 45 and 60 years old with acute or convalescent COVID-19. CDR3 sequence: CASSPTSGGLLTDTQYF. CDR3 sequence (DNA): TGTGCCAGCAGTCCGACTAGCGGGGGCCTCCTCACAGATACGCAGTATTTT.